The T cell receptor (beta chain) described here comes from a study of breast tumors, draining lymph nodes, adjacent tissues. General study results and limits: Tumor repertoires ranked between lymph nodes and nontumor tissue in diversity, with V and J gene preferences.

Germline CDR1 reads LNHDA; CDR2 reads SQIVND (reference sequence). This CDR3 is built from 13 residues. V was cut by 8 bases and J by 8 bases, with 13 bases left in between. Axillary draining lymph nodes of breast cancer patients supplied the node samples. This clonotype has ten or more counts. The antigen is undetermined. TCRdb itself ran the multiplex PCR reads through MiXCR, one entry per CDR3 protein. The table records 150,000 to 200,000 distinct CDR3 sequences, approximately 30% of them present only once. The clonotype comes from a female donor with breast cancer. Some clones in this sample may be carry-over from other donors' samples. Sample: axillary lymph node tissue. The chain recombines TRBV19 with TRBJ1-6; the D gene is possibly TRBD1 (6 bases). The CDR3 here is CASHRDTYSPLHF. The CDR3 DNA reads TGTGCCAGTCACCGGGACACCTATTCACCCCTCCACTTT.